The 26 T cell receptor beta chains in this list originate from one sample, sequenced in a study of regulatory dendritic cells for organ transplantation. Method: immunoSEQ multiplex PCR; TCRdb's copy keeps in-frame clones and lacks some. Of about 29,000 clones listed, approximately 82% are singletons. Sequencing input: naive CD4+ T cells from blood. As to subset: CD45RA+ naive T cells. The source of these receptors is a human donor in good health.

The rearrangement joins TRBV13 to TRBJ2-7; TRBD2 aligns across 8 bases. The CDR3 has 13 amino acids. The ends lost 8 bases at V and 6 bases at J; junction bases unmatched: 9. CDR1 and CDR2 from the germline V gene are PRHDT and FYEKMQ (reference sequence). This CDR3 reads CASGFRGGGEQYF. The DNA for the CDR3 is TGTGCCAGCGGATTCCGGGGGGGCGGCGAGCAGTACTTC.

CDR3 coding DNA: TGTGCCAGCAGTCCCTCCGGGACAACCTTCTACGAGCAGTACTTC. Residues: CASSPSGTTFYEQYF. The V and J genes are TRBV6-1 and TRBJ2-7, with D possibly being TRBD1 (6 bases). V lost 5 bases to trimming and J lost 3 bases, with 17 bases between them. Germline CDR1 and CDR2: MNHNS and SASEGT. The CDR3 is 15 amino acids.

This rearrangement joins TRBV18 to TRBJ2-3; D remains ambiguous. V dropped 2 bases and J dropped 5 bases, with 8 bases sitting between them. Germline CDR1 KGHSH, CDR2 LQKENI. The CDR3 totals 13 residues. CDR3 sequence: CASSPVGGDTQYF. The CDR3 DNA sequence: TGTGCCAGCTCACCAGTCGGCGGAGATACGCAGTATTTT.

V is TRBV14 and J is TRBJ1-4; possible D gene TRBD1, 5 bases. V was shortened by 0 bases and J by 10 bases, with 15 bases between the two germline ends. This CDR3 comprises 15 residues. The V gene's germline CDR1 is SGHDN and CDR2 FVKESK. CDR3 in DNA: TGTGCCAGCAGCCAAGAAGGGGATAACTTCCGAAAACTGTTTTTT. It specifies CASSQEGDNFRKLFF.

The chain couples TRBV18 to TRBJ1-5; 7 nucleotides agree with TRBD1. With 2 bases clipped from V and 5 bases from J, the junction kept 6 bases outside the gene matches. Looked up from germline, CDR1 is KGHSH and CDR2 is LQKENI. The CDR3 consists of 15 residues. DNA for the CDR3: TGTGCCAGCTCACCAACAGGGGACTGGGATCAGCCCCAGCATTTT. Encoded protein: CASSPTGDWDQPQHF.

V gene TRBV12-5 combines with J gene TRBJ2-2; possibly TRBD1 for D (5 bases). Germline V lookup: CDR1 LGHNT, CDR2 FRNRAP. The V end lost 3 bases, the J end lost 1 base, and 12 bases lay between the germline ends. This CDR3 is built from 16 residues. CDR3 DNA: TGTGCTAGTGGTTTAAGGGGCTCCAGGAACACCGGGGAGCTGTTTTTT. This gives the protein CASGLRGSRNTGELFF.

J is TRBJ2-5 and V is TRBV5-6; unclear D gene. This CDR3 contains 14 residues. Germline loops: CDR1 SGHDT, CDR2 YYEEEE. Trimming pared 3 bases from V and 2 bases from J, leaving 11 bases between. The CDR3: CASSSGLTQETQYF. Written as DNA, the CDR3 is TGTGCCAGCAGCTCCGGCCTGACACAAGAGACCCAGTACTTC.

The genes are TRBV11-2 and TRBJ1-4; a weak D match, TRBD1 (6 bases). The ends were cut back, 3 bases at V and 7 bases at J, with 18 bases in the middle. This CDR3 region has 16 residues. The germline gives CDR1 SGHAT, CDR2 FQNNGV. CDR3 loop: CASSLGGRGWREKLFF. The CDR3 DNA is TGTGCCAGCAGCTTGGGGGGGCGGGGCTGGCGTGAAAAACTGTTTTTT.

V is TRBV11-2 and J is TRBJ2-7; D might be TRBD1 (7 bases). The CDR3 is 14 amino acids. The ends were cut back, 5 bases at V and 3 bases at J, with 14 bases in the middle. Looked up from germline, CDR1 is SGHAT and CDR2 is FQNNGV. This CDR3 is CASSRQGGYYEQYF. CDR3 nucleotide sequence: TGTGCCAGCAGCCGACAGGGAGGTTACTACGAGCAGTACTTC.

The chain is built from TRBV19 and TRBJ2-6; a weak D match, TRBD1 (7 bases). The germline gives CDR1 LNHDA, CDR2 SQIVND (reference sequence). Trimming removed 6 bases from V and 0 bases from J, with 21 bases in between. The CDR3 is 19 amino acids. Here the CDR3 reads CASRDYSGGLYSGANVLTF. In nucleotides, the CDR3 is TGTGCCAGTAGGGACTACTCAGGGGGTCTTTACTCTGGGGCCAACGTCCTGACTTTC.

The J gene is TRBJ2-7, the V gene TRBV6-1, with TRBD1 identical over 7 bases. Germline trimming cut 6 bases from V and 1 base from J; bases unmatched to any gene: 9. Germline assignment: CDR1 MNHNS and CDR2 SASEGT. The CDR3 has 15 residues. CDR3 in DNA: TGTGCCAGCAGGGCGTTCCAGGGGGAATCCTACGAGCAGTACTTC. Its translation is CASRAFQGESYEQYF.

V gene TRBV7-2 combines with J gene TRBJ2-2; D is uncertain. In germline, CDR1 is SGHTA, CDR2 FQGNSA. Between the trimmed V and J ends, which lost 5 bases and 3 bases, there was a span of 4 bases. This CDR3 has 12 residues. CDR3 sequence reads: CASSHYTGELFF. CDR3 coding DNA: TGTGCCAGCAGCCATTACACCGGGGAGCTGTTTTTT. Filled out from reference TRBV7-2 and TRBJ2-2, the complete variable domain reads GAGVSQSPSNKVTEKGKDVELRCDPISGHTALYWYRQSLGQGLEFLIYFQGNSAPDKSGLPSDRFSAERTGGSVSTLTIQRTQQEDSAVYLCASSHYTGELFFGEGSRLTVL.

The J gene is TRBJ1-4, the V gene TRBV28; TRBD1 matches at 7 bases. V lost 3 bases, J lost 4 bases, and 5 bases stayed unmatched. This CDR3 region has 15 residues. Germline V lookup: CDR1 MDHEN, CDR2 SYDVKM. The CDR3 nucleotides read TGTGCCAGCAGTTTGGGGACAGCACTTAATGAAAAACTGTTTTTT. Translation: CASSLGTALNEKLFF.

This clone showed up just once. V and J are TRBV18 and TRBJ2-5; 10 nucleotides agree with TRBD1. The CDR3 sequence is 15 residues long. V lost 6 bases to trimming and J lost 6 bases; unmatched junction nucleotides: 10. The germline gives CDR1 KGHSH, CDR2 LQKENI. In DNA form, the CDR3 reads TGTGCCAGCTCCCTCGGACAGGGGGTATCAAAGACCCAGTACTTC. Translating gives CASSLGQGVSKTQYF.

This clone showed up just once. The chain uses TRBV27 and TRBJ1-4; unclear D gene. Trimming took off 4 bases at V and 2 bases at J, with 11 bases between the two ends. The CDR3 covers 15 residues. Germline V gene lookup returns CDR1 MNHEY and CDR2 SMNVEV (reference sequence). This CDR3 is CASSSLGATNEKLFF. The CDR3 nucleotides are TGTGCCAGCAGTTCTCTCGGAGCGACTAATGAAAAACTGTTTTTT.

The rearrangement links TRBV5-1 to TRBJ2-3; D possibly corresponds to TRBD1 (6 bases). The V end lost 1 base, the J end lost 3 bases, and 12 bases lay between the germline ends. The germline V gene has CDR1 SGHRS and CDR2 YFSETQ. This CDR3 is 15 amino acids long. The CDR3 DNA reads as TGCGCCAGCAGCTTGTCAGGGGCTAGGACAGATACGCAGTATTTT. It translates to CASSLSGARTDTQYF.

The chain is built from TRBV9 and TRBJ2-3; 7 bases are a match to TRBD2. This CDR3 region has 16 residues. With 4 bases clipped from V and 0 bases from J, the junction kept 8 bases outside the gene matches. The germline V gene encodes CDR1 SGDLS and CDR2 YYNGEE. CDR3: CASSSERDYSTDTQYF. For the CDR3, the DNA is TGTGCCAGCAGCTCCGAGCGGGACTATAGCACAGATACGCAGTATTTT.

This clone was seen a handful of times. The chain links TRBV7-9 to TRBJ2-5; 9 bases map to TRBD2. V was pared by 1 base and J by 5 bases, with 8 bases of the junction left unmatched. In germline, CDR1 is SEHNR, CDR2 FQNEAQ (reference sequence). This CDR3 has 16 residues. The CDR3 DNA reads as TGTGCCAGCAGCTTAGGCTCCGGGACTAGCTTGGAGACCCAGTACTTC. This gives the protein CASSLGSGTSLETQYF. Supplemented by reference TRBV7-9 and TRBJ2-5, the full variable domain reads DTGVSQNPRHKITKRGQNVTFRCDPISEHNRLYWYRQTLGQGPEFLTYFQNEAQLEKSRLLSDRFSAERPKGSFSTLEIQRTEQGDSAMYLCASSLGSGTSLETQYFGPGTRLLVL.

The V gene is TRBV10-3, the J gene TRBJ1-2, with TRBD1 as a possible D gene (5 bases). V dropped 0 bases and J dropped 2 bases, with 10 bases sitting between them. Germline V gives CDR1 ENHRY, CDR2 SYGVKD. The CDR3 spans 15 residues. CDR3 sequence: CAISESGQGNYGYTF. The DNA for the CDR3 is TGTGCCATCAGTGAGTCGGGTCAGGGAAACTATGGCTACACCTTC.

The chain joins TRBV19 to TRBJ2-1; 7 bases map to TRBD1. Germline V gives CDR1 LNHDA, CDR2 SQIVND (reference sequence). The length of the CDR3 is 14 residues. With 6 bases clipped from V and 3 bases from J, the junction kept 5 bases outside the gene matches. As DNA, the CDR3 is TGTGCCAGTAGAACCGGGACAGACTACAATGAGCAGTTCTTC. Its protein is CASRTGTDYNEQFF.

Only one count was recorded for this clone. V is TRBV2 and J is TRBJ2-3, with TRBD1 matching over 9 bases. Germline CDR1 SNHLY, CDR2 FYNNEI. Unmatched junction bases numbered 3, after V lost 2 bases and J lost 6 bases. The CDR3 runs to 14 residues. CDR3 in amino acids: CASSERTGADTQYF. Written as DNA, the CDR3 is TGTGCCAGCAGTGAAAGGACAGGGGCGGATACGCAGTATTTT. The whole variable domain, filled in from reference TRBV2 and TRBJ2-3, reads EPEVTQTPSHQVTQMGQEVILRCVPISNHLYFYWYRQILGQKVEFLVSFYNNEISEKSEIFDDQFSVERPDGSNFTLKIRSTKLEDSAMYFCASSERTGADTQYFGPGTRLTVL.

The chain uses TRBV19 and TRBJ2-1; maybe TRBD2 (6 bases). CDR1 and CDR2 from the germline V gene are LNHDA and SQIVND (reference sequence). V was cut by 1 base and J by 0 bases, with 13 bases left in between. The CDR3 consists of 17 residues. CDR3 residues: CASSIVRGGSSYNEQFF. CDR3 bases: TGTGCCAGTAGTATAGTCCGGGGAGGTAGCTCCTACAATGAGCAGTTCTTC. Looking up the rest from reference TRBV19 and TRBJ2-1 gives the full variable domain: DGGITQSPKYLFRKEGQNVTLSCEQNLNHDAMYWYRQDPGQGLRLIYYSQIVNDFQKGDIAEGYSVSREKKESFPLTVTSAQKNPTAFYLCASSIVRGGSSYNEQFFGPGTRLTVL.

The CDR3 is CASSRGGDRVGETQYF. The CDR3 DNA reads TGCGCCAGCAGCCGAGGGGGCGACAGGGTGGGGGAGACCCAGTACTTC. The V and J genes are TRBV4-1 and TRBJ2-5; 7 nucleotides match TRBD1. J gave up 5 bases and V 4 bases, and 13 bases lay outside the gene matches. CDR3 length equals 16 residues. The V gene's germline CDR1 is MGHRA and CDR2 YSYEKL.

The chain recombines TRBV5-3 with TRBJ1-6; 9 nucleotides agree with TRBD1. TRBV5-3 belongs to the ORF category, with a function that is uncertain. The CDR3 covers 18 residues. Trimming took 3 bases from V and 1 from J; bases not matched to a gene: 8. CDR3 sequence reads: CARSSRDRECSYNSPLHF. The CDR3 coding sequence is TGTGCCAGAAGCTCAAGGGACAGGGAGTGTTCCTATAATTCACCCCTCCACTTT.

The chain joins TRBV11-3 to TRBJ2-3; a possible D gene is TRBD2 (6 bases). The germline V gene encodes CDR1 SGHNT and CDR2 YENEEA. Trimming cost V 5 bases and J 6 bases, with 15 bases left between them. This CDR3 has 14 residues. CDR3 protein: CASSRDLRVDTQYF. The CDR3 region has the DNA TGTGCCAGCAGCCGGGACTTAAGGGTCGATACGCAGTATTTT. The full variable domain, with the rest looked up from reference TRBV11-3 and TRBJ2-3, is EAGVVQSPRYKIIEKKQPVAFWCNPISGHNTLYWYLQNLGQGPELLIRYENEEAVDDSQLPKDRFSAERLKGVDSTLKIQPAELGDSAVYLCASSRDLRVDTQYFGPGTRLTVL.

The V call is TRBV18, the J call TRBJ1-2; 7 bases are shared with TRBD1. Germline-derived CDR1 and CDR2 are KGHSH and LQKENI. Losses at the gene ends were 6 bases for V and 0 bases for J; bases not matched to a gene: 7. This CDR3 is built from 15 residues. The CDR3 nucleotides read TGTGCCAGCTCCCGAGGACAGGACTCTAACTATGGCTACACCTTC. This sequence encodes CASSRGQDSNYGYTF. Complete variable domain (other parts from reference TRBV18 and TRBJ1-2): NAGVMQNPRHLVRRRGQEARLRCSPMKGHSHVYWYRQLPEEGLKFMVYLQKENIIDESGMPKERFSAEFPKEGPSILRIQQVVRGDSAAYFCASSRGQDSNYGYTFGSGTRLTVV.